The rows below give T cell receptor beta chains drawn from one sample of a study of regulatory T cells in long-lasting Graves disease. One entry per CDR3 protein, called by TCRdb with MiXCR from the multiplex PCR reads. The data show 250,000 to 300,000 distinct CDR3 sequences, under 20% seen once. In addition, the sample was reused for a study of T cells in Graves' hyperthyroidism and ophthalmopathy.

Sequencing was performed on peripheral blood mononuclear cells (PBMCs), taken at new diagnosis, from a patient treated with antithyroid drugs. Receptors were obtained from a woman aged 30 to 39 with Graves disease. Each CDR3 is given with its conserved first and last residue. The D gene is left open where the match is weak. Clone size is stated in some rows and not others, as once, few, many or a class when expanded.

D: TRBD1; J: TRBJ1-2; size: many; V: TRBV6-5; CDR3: CASSYGQANYGYTF; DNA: TGTGCCAGCAGTTATGGACAGGCTAACTATGGCTACACCTTC
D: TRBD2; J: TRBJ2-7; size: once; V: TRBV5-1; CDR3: CASTNSGESNYEQYF; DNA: TGCGCCAGCACCAACAGCGGGGAATCAAACTACGAGCAGTACTTC
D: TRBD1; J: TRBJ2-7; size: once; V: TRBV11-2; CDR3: CASSWVVTGSHEQYF; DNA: TGTGCCAGCAGCTGGGTTGTGACAGGGTCCCACGAGCAGTACTTC
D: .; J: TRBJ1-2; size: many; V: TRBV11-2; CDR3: CASSLRRGPWPSYGYTF; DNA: TGTGCCAGCAGCCTGAGGCGGGGGCCCTGGCCAAGCTATGGCTACACCTTC
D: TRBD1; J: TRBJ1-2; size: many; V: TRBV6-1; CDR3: CAGSTGTGLYGYTF; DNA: TGTGCCGGATCCACCGGGACAGGGCTATATGGCTACACCTTC
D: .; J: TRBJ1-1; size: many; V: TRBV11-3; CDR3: CASSYPHSDKMNTEAFF; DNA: TGTGCCAGCAGCTACCCCCACAGCGACAAAATGAACACTGAAGCTTTCTTT
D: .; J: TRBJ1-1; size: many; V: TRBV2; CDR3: CASSELGRATEAFF; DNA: TGCGCCAGCAGTGAACTGGGAAGGGCGACTGAAGCTTTCTTT
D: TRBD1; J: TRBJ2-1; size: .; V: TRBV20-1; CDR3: CSARQSGQGGDEQFF; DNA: TGCAGTGCGAGGCAGAGCGGACAGGGGGGCGATGAGCAGTTCTTC
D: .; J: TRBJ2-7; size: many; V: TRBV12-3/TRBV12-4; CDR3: CASSLAGTGDLHKQYF; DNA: TGTGCCAGCAGTTTAGCGGGAACGGGGGACCTCCACAAGCAGTACTTC
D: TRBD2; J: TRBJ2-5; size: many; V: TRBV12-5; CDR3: CASGLTRTSGDQETQYF; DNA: TGTGCTAGTGGTTTGACCCGGACTAGCGGAGACCAAGAGACCCAGTACTTC
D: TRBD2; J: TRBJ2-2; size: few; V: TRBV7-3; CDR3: CASSSQRGFTGELLF; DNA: TGTGCCAGCAGCTCGCAGCGGGGGTTCACCGGGGAGCTGCTTTTT
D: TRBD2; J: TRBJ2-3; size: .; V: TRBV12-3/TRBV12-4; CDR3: CASSPLAGTSGRQYF; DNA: TGTGCCAGCAGCCCGCTAGCGGGGACATCCGGAAGGCAGTATTTT
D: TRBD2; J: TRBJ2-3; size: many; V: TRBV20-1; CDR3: CSARAVAAGGTDTQYF; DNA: TGCAGTGCTAGAGCCGTGGCGGCGGGGGGCACAGATACGCAGTATTTT
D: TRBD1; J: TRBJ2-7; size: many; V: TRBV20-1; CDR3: CSASGRRGRLGEQYF; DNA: TGCAGTGCTAGCGGGCGCAGGGGGCGCTTAGGCGAGCAGTACTTC
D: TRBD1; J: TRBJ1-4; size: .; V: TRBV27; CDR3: CASSYSGTGVEKLFF; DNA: TGTGCCAGCAGTTACTCAGGGACAGGGGTCGAAAAACTGTTTTTT
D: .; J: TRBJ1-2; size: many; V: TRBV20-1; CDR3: CSARNGNYGYTF; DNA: TGCAGTGCTAGAAACGGAAACTATGGCTACACCTTC
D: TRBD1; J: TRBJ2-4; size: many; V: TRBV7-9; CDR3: CASSSDRGPGNIQYF; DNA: TGTGCCAGCAGCTCCGACAGGGGGCCGGGGAACATTCAGTACTTC
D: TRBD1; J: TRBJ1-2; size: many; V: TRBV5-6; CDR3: CASSLEGAPTQSGYTF; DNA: TGTGCCAGCAGCTTGGAGGGGGCGCCAACCCAGTCCGGCTACACCTTC
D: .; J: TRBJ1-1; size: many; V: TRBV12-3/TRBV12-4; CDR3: CASGTPPGHRKAFF; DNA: TGTGCCAGCGGAACTCCCCCGGGACACAGGAAAGCTTTCTTT
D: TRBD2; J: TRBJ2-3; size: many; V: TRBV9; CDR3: CASTSGASTDTQYF; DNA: TGTGCCAGCACCAGCGGGGCTAGCACAGATACGCAGTATTTT
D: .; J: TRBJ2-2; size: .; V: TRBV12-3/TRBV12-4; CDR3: CASRQRGGLNTGELFF; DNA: TGTGCCAGCAGGCAGAGAGGAGGATTGAACACCGGGGAGCTGTTTTTT
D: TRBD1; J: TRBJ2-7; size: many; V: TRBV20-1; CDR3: CSARSGTGPLGEQYF; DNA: TGCAGTGCTCGATCCGGGACAGGGCCCCTAGGCGAGCAGTACTTC
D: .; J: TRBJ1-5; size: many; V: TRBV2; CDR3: CASSERSRQPQHF; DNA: TGTGCCAGCAGTGAGCGTTCGCGTCAGCCCCAGCATTTT
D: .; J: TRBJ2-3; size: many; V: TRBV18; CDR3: CASPVGNEADTQYF; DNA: TGTGCCAGCCCAGTGGGGAACGAAGCCGATACGCAGTATTTT
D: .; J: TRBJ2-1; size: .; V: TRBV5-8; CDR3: CASSLGGLEQFF; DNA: TGTGCCAGCAGCTTGGGCGGGCTTGAGCAGTTCTTC
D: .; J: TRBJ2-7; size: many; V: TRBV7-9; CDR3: CASSHPGGYYEQYF; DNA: TGTGCCAGCAGCCACCCTGGGGGCTACTACGAGCAGTACTTC
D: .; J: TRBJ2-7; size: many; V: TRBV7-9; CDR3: CASSPREYEQYF; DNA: TGTGCCAGCAGCCCCAGGGAATACGAGCAGTACTTC
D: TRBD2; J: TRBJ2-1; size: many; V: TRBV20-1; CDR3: CSASVAGGYEQFF; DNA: TGCAGTGCTAGTGTAGCGGGGGGGTATGAGCAGTTCTTC
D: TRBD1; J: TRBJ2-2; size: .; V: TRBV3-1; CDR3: CASSRGTGGTGELFF; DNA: TGTGCCAGCAGCCGAGGGACAGGGGGAACCGGGGAGCTGTTTTTT
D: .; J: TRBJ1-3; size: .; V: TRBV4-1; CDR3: CASSPPSSGNTIYF; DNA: TGCGCCAGCAGCCCCCCCTCCTCTGGAAACACCATATATTTT
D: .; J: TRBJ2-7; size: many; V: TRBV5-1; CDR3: CASSLGTATGVGEQYF; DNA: TGCGCCAGCAGCTTGGGGACAGCCACCGGGGTAGGCGAGCAGTACTTC
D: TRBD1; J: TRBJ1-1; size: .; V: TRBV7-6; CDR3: CASSSRGTGKNTEAFF; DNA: TGTGCCAGCAGCTCAAGGGGGACAGGGAAGAACACTGAAGCTTTCTTT
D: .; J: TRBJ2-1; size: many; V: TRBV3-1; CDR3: CASSRYRVPSDEQFF; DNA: TGTGCCAGCAGCCGCTACAGGGTCCCCTCCGATGAGCAGTTCTTC
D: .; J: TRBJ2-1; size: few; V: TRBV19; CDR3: CASSWAQASYNEQFF; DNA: TGTGCCAGTAGTTGGGCGCAGGCCAGCTACAATGAGCAGTTCTTC
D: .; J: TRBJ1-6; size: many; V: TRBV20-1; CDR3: CSAEQGVGSPLHF; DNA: TGCAGTGCGGAACAGGGCGTGGGTTCACCCCTCCACTTT